The sequence of this T cell receptor (beta chain) was determined in a study of molecular identifiers for immune sequencing clone quantification. TCRdb ran MiXCR on the PCR reads and lists one entry per CDR3 protein. The sample carries over 600,000 distinct CDR3 sequences, just under 20% recorded once. Material for sequencing was naive CD8+ T cells from blood, with Jurkat cell RNA spiked in. Subset noted: FACS-sorted CD8+CD4-CCR7+CD45RA+ naive T cells. The sequence came from a human donor in good health. Some libraries in this study had Jurkat cell RNA spiked in.

The CDR3, as DNA: TGTGCCAGCAGTTTAGGGGACAACTTGAACACCGGGGAGCTGTTTTTT. This sequence encodes CASSLGDNLNTGELFF. The rearrangement joins TRBV27 to TRBJ2-2, with a weak D call TRBD1 (6 bases). Germline CDR1 is MNHEY and CDR2 is SMNVEV (reference sequence). V was shortened by 2 bases and J by 1 base, with 11 bases between the two germline ends. The CDR3 runs to 16 residues.